The 25 T cell receptor beta chains in this list originate from one sample, sequenced in a study of T cell changes during pregnancy in multiple sclerosis. Clones were read by immunoSEQ multiplex PCR, and TCRdb kept only the in-frame ones, dropping some. The sample contains 93,000 or so clones, roughly nine tenths of which appear only once. Sequenced here: peripheral blood, sampled after pregnancy. These TCRs come from a female donor with multiple sclerosis, enrolled in a pregnancy study.

J is TRBJ2-2 and V is TRBV11-3; D unclear. CDR1 and CDR2 (germline): SGHNT, YENEEA. The CDR3 spans 14 residues. V lost 0 bases and J 1 base, leaving 3 bases between the germline ends. CDR3 sequence: CASSLDLNTGELFF. DNA of the CDR3: TGTGCCAGCAGCTTAGATCTGAACACCGGGGAGCTGTTTTTT.

The V and J genes are TRBV12-5 and TRBJ2-5; perhaps TRBD1 as D (5 bases). The length of the CDR3 is 12 residues. Deletions cut 1 base from V and 5 bases from J, with 5 bases between. Germline CDR1 reads LGHNT; CDR2 reads FRNRAP. Here the CDR3 reads CASGLEGETQYF. The DNA for the CDR3 is TGTGCTAGTGGTTTGGAGGGGGAGACCCAGTACTTC.

This clone was seen once. The chain uses TRBV28 and TRBJ1-1; maybe TRBD1 (6 bases). This CDR3 has 14 amino acids. Per germline, CDR1 MDHEN and CDR2 SYDVKM. The V end lost 7 bases, the J end lost 5 bases, and 17 bases lay between the germline ends. CDR3 DNA sequence: TGTGCCAGCAACTCGGGCAGGGGAGTTACTGAAGCTTTCTTT. Its translation: CASNSGRGVTEAFF.

The chain joins TRBV7-9 to TRBJ2-1; 10 positions agree with TRBD2. This CDR3 spans 18 amino acids. V lost 3 bases to trimming and J lost 2 bases; unmatched junction nucleotides: 10. The germline gives CDR1 SEHNR, CDR2 FQNEAQ (reference sequence). The chain's CDR3 is CASSFNLAGEWTYNEQFF. CDR3 in DNA: TGTGCCAGCAGCTTCAACCTAGCGGGAGAATGGACCTACAATGAGCAGTTCTTC.

A few counts support this clone. The gene calls are TRBV18 and TRBJ1-2; D may be TRBD1 (5 bases). The ends were cut back, 2 bases at V and 4 bases at J, with 8 bases in the middle. The CDR3 length is 13 residues. Germline V gene sequence: CDR1 KGHSH, CDR2 LQKENI. Here the CDR3 reads CASSPGGGYGYTF. CDR3 coding DNA: TGTGCCAGCTCACCAGGGGGAGGCTATGGCTACACCTTC.

The chain combines TRBV19 with TRBJ2-7, with 13 bases identical to TRBD2. The V segment lost 4 bases and the J segment 0 bases; nucleotides outside the gene matches: 3. Germline V gene lookup returns CDR1 LNHDA and CDR2 SQIVND (reference sequence). This CDR3 comprises 16 residues. This chain's CDR3 is CASSTRLAGGSYEQYF. CDR3 nucleotide sequence: TGTGCCAGTAGTACCCGACTAGCGGGAGGCTCCTACGAGCAGTACTTC.

This clone was recorded once. This chain joins TRBV6-1 and TRBJ2-2, with a weak D call TRBD1 (5 bases). The germline CDR1 and CDR2 sequences are MNHNS and SASEGT. The CDR3 consists of 14 residues. Trimming cost V 11 bases and J 6 bases, with 19 bases left between them. The CDR3 DNA is TGTGCCGTCATAGCCGCAGGGTCCCCCGGGGAGCTGTTTTTT. This sequence encodes CAVIAAGSPGELFF.

The J gene is TRBJ1-1, the V gene TRBV4-1, with D unresolved. The CDR3 is made up of 13 amino acids. Germline V lookup: CDR1 MGHRA, CDR2 YSYEKL. The V end lost 1 base, the J end lost 2 bases, and 5 bases lay between the germline ends. The CDR3: CASSQVVNTEAFF. In DNA form, the CDR3 reads TGCGCCAGCAGCCAAGTCGTTAACACTGAAGCTTTCTTT.

This clone was recorded only once. The V gene is TRBV5-5, the J gene TRBJ1-6; 7 bases line up with TRBD1. The CDR3 covers 14 residues. V gave up 5 bases and J gave up 6 bases; unmatched junction bases: 5. CDR1 is SGHKS, CDR2 YYEKEE, per germline (reference sequence). CDR3 DNA sequence: TGTGCCAGCAGTCCCAGACAGGGTAATTCACCCCTCCACTTT. It yields the protein CASSPRQGNSPLHF.

The V call is TRBV27, the J call TRBJ1-6; D is unclear. V was pared by 3 bases and J by 9 bases, with 9 bases between. CDR3 length equals 13 residues. Per germline, CDR1 MNHEY and CDR2 SMNVEV (reference sequence). This CDR3 is CASSFREGSPLHF. CDR3 nucleotide sequence: TGTGCCAGCAGTTTCCGGGAGGGTTCACCCCTCCACTTT.

The genes are TRBV6-6 and TRBJ2-5; D may be TRBD2 (6 bases). This CDR3 has 16 amino acids. CDR1 is MNHNY, CDR2 SVGAGI, per germline (reference sequence). With 8 bases removed from V and 5 bases from J, the gap between germline ends came to 24 bases. This CDR3 is CASSLGGRGIPETQYF. DNA of the CDR3: TGTGCCAGCTCCCTCGGAGGGCGGGGTATTCCGGAGACCCAGTACTTC.

The chain employs TRBV6-1 and TRBJ2-3; 10 bases are a match to TRBD2. CDR3 length: 15 residues. V gave up 7 bases and J gave up 4 bases; unmatched junction bases: 8. CDR1 MNHNS and CDR2 SASEGT come from the germline V gene. The CDR3 reads CASTLGLAGADTQYF. Written as DNA, the CDR3 is TGTGCCAGCACCCTAGGCCTAGCGGGAGCAGATACGCAGTATTTT.

This rearrangement joins TRBV27 to TRBJ2-1; 8 bases align to TRBD2. V was clipped by 8 bases and J by 5 bases; unmatched bases: 8. The length of the CDR3 is 14 residues. Per the germline V gene, CDR1 is MNHEY and CDR2 is SMNVEV (reference sequence). This chain's CDR3 is CASHVGGGHNEQFF. DNA for the CDR3: TGTGCCAGCCATGTCGGGGGGGGCCACAATGAGCAGTTCTTC.

The rearrangement uses TRBV7-6 and TRBJ1-5, with D possibly matching TRBD1 (6 bases). Trimming took off 4 bases at V and 9 bases at J, with 16 bases between the two ends. The germline V gene has CDR1 SGHVS and CDR2 FNYEAQ. This CDR3 contains 14 residues. CDR3 region: CASSSSTGGRPQHF. CDR3 DNA: TGTGCCAGCAGCTCTTCGACAGGAGGCAGGCCCCAGCATTTT.

The chain recombines TRBV7-3 with TRBJ1-1; D gene ambiguous. The germline V gene encodes CDR1 SGHTA and CDR2 FQGTGA. The germline V and J ends were trimmed by 2 bases and 4 bases, with 8 bases remaining between them. This CDR3 contains 13 residues. DNA of the CDR3: TGTGCCAGCAGCTTAGAGGTTGGCACTGAAGCTTTCTTT. It is translated as CASSLEVGTEAFF. Filled out from reference TRBV7-3 and TRBJ1-1, the complete variable domain reads GAGVSQTPSNKVTEKGKYVELRCDPISGHTALYWYRQSLGQGPEFLIYFQGTGAADDSGLPNDRFFAVRPEGSVSTLKIQRTERGDSAVYLCASSLEVGTEAFFGQGTRLTVV.

The chain combines TRBV4-1 with TRBJ2-7; D gene uncertain. This CDR3 is built from 15 residues. The germline V gene has CDR1 MGHRA and CDR2 YSYEKL. V was shortened by 1 base and J by 2 bases, with 12 bases between the two germline ends. The CDR3 coding sequence is TGCGCCAGCAGCCAAGGACTCGTTACGGCCTACGAGCAGTACTTC. Translating gives CASSQGLVTAYEQYF.

The V and J genes are TRBV6-5 and TRBJ2-2; TRBD2 matches at 7 bases. Germline values: CDR1 MNHEY, CDR2 SVGAGI. The CDR3 has 13 amino acids. The CDR3 sequence: CGTRRQYTGELFF. CDR3 DNA: TGTGGGACTAGAAGACAGTACACCGGGGAGCTGTTTTTT.

The gene calls are TRBV5-1 and TRBJ2-5; TRBD1 agrees at 9 bases. Germline values: CDR1 SGHRS, CDR2 YFSETQ. CDR3 length: 16 amino acids. V gave up 5 bases and J gave up 2 bases; unmatched junction bases: 10. This chain's CDR3 is CASRTGGWAEQETQYF. CDR3 coding DNA: TGCGCCAGCAGAACAGGGGGCTGGGCCGAACAAGAGACCCAGTACTTC.

Points on this clone: The junction shows a germline mismatch at one end, possibly a read error. The chain employs TRBV2 and TRBJ2-5; 11 bases are a match to TRBD2. The CDR3 is 15 amino acids. Germline V CDR1 and CDR2: SNHLY, FYNNEI. In nucleotides, the CDR3 is TGTGCCAGCAGCCCCGGGACTAGCGGAAGAGAGGCCCAGTACTTC. This translates into CASSPGTSGREAQYF.

The V and J genes are TRBV7-3 and TRBJ2-1; 7 nucleotides match TRBD2. Germline V gene sequence: CDR1 SGHTA, CDR2 FQGTGA. V trimming: 3 bases; J trimming: 7 bases; junction bases outside the gene matches: 6. This CDR3 has 14 residues. CDR3 bases: TGTGCCAGCAGCTTGGACGGGAGGTCAAATGAGCAGTTCTTC. Its translation: CASSLDGRSNEQFF.

The genes are TRBV27 and TRBJ1-5; 9 bases match TRBD1. Germline-derived CDR1 and CDR2 are MNHEY and SMNVEV (reference sequence). The CDR3 has 17 residues. The trim removed 1 base at V and 6 bases at J, leaving 10 bases unmatched. The chain's CDR3 is CASSLLGGQGDAQPQHF. In DNA form, the CDR3 reads TGTGCCAGCAGTTTATTGGGGGGACAGGGTGATGCTCAGCCCCAGCATTTT.

The chain recombines TRBV27 with TRBJ2-4; TRBD1 agrees at 7 bases. The CDR3 extends over 12 amino acids. The V segment lost 5 bases and the J segment 16 bases; nucleotides outside the gene matches: 11. The germline V gene has CDR1 MNHEY and CDR2 SMNVEV (reference sequence). This CDR3 reads CASSLGTAEVYF. As DNA, the CDR3 is TGTGCCAGCAGTCTGGGGACAGCGGAAGTCTACTTC.

The chain has TRBV19 and TRBJ2-7, with 11 positions matching TRBD1. V dropped 7 bases and J dropped 2; count of bases not matched to a gene: 7. This CDR3 region has 15 residues. Germline lookup yields CDR1 LNHDA and CDR2 SQIVND (reference sequence). In DNA form, the CDR3 reads TGTGCCAGTAACGCACCGGGACAGGGGGCCTACGAGCAGTACTTC. It specifies CASNAPGQGAYEQYF.

The chain has TRBV29-1 and TRBJ2-1; D is unclear. CDR1 SQVTM and CDR2 ANQGSEA come from the germline V gene. CDR3 size: 14 residues. The V end was cut by 0 bases, the J end by 1 base, with 7 bases between. The CDR3 DNA sequence: TGCAGCGTTGAAGATGAGTCGTCCTACAATGAGCAGTTCTTC. Encoded protein: CSVEDESSYNEQFF.

The chain couples TRBV2 to TRBJ2-3; D not resolved. Trimming left V 7 bases short and J 2 bases short, with 7 bases between. CDR1 SNHLY and CDR2 FYNNEI come from the germline V gene. CDR3 length: 12 residues. CDR3 protein: CASNKITDTQYF. DNA of the CDR3: TGTGCCAGCAACAAGATCACAGATACGCAGTATTTT.